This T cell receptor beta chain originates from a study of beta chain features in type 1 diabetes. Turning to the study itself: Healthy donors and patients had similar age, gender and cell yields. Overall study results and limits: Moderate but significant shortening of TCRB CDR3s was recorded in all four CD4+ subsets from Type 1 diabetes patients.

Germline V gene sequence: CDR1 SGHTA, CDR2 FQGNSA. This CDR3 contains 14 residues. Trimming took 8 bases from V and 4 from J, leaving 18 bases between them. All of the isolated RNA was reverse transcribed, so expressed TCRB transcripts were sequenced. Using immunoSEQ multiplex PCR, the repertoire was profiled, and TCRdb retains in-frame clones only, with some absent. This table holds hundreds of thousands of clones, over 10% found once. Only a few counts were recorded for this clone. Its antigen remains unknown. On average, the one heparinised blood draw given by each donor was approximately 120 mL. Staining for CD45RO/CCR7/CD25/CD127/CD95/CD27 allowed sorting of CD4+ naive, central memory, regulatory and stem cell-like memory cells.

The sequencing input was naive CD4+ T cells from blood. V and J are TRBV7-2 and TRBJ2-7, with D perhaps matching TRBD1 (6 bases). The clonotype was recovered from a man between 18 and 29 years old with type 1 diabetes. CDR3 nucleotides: TGTGCCAGCCTCAAGACCGCAGGGGCGTACGAGCAGTACTTC. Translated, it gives CASLKTAGAYEQYF.